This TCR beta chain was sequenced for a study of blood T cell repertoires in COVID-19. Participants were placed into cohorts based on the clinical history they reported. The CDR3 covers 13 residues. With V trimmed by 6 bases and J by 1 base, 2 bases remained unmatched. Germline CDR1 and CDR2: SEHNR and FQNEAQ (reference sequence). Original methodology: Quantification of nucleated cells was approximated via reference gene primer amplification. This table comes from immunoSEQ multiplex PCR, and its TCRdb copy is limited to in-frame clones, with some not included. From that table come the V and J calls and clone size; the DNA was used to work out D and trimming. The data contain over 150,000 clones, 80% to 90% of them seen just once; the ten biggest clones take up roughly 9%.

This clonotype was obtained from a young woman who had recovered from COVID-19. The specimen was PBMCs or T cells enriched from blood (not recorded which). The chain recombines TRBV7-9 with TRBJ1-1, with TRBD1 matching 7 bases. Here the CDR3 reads CASRRDRNTEAFF. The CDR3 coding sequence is TGTGCCAGCAGACGGGACAGGAACACTGAAGCTTTCTTT.